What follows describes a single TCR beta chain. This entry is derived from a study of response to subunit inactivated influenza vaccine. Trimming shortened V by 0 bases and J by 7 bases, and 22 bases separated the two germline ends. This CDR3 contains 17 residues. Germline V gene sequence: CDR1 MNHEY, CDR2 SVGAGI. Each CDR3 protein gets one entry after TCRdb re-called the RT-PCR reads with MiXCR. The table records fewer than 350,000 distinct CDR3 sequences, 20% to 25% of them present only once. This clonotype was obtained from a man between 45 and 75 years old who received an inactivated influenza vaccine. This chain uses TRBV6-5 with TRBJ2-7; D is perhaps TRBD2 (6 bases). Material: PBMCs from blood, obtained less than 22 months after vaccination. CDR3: CASSYSKAGQGRWEQYF. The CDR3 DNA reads TGTGCCAGCAGTTACTCGAAGGCGGGGCAGGGACGGTGGGAGCAGTACTTC.